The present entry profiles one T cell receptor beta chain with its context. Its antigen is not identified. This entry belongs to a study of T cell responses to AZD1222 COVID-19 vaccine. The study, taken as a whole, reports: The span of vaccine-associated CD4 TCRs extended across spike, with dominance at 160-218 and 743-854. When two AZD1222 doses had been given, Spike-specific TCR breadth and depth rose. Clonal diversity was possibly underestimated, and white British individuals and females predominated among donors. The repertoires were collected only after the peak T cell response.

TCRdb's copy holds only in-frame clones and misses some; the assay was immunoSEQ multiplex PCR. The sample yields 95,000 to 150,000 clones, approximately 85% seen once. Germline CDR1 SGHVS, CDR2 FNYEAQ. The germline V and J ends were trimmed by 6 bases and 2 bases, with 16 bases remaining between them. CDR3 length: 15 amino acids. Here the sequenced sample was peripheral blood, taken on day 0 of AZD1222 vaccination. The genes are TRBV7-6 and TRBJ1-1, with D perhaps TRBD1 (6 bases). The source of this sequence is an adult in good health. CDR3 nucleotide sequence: TGTGCCAGCAGTGCGTTACGGGGGGGCAACACTGAAGCTTTCTTT. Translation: CASSALRGGNTEAFF.